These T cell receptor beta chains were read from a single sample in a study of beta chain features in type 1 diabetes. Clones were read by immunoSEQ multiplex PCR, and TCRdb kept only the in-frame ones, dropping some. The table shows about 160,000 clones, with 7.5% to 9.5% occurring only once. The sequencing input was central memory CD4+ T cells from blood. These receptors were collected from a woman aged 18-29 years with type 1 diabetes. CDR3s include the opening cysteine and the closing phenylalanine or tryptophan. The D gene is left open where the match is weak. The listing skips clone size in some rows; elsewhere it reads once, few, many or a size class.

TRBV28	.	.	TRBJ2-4	CASSSPGSKNIQYF	TGTGCCAGCAGTTCCCCGGGAAGCAAAAACATTCAGTACTTC
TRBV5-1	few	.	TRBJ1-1	CASSSPEADTEAFF	TGCGCCAGCAGCTCCCCCGAGGCGGACACTGAAGCTTTCTTT
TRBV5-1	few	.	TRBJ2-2	CASTPDYNTGELFF	TGCGCCAGCACGCCGGACTACAACACCGGGGAGCTGTTTTTT
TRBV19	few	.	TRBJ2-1	CASSMSVRGYNEQFF	TGTGCCAGTAGTATGAGCGTCCGGGGGTATAATGAGCAGTTCTTC
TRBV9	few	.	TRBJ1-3	CASSVVAGAGNTIYF	TGTGCCAGCAGCGTAGTGGCAGGCGCGGGAAACACCATATATTTT
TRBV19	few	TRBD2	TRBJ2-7	CASSIDRASGPYEQYF	TGTGCCAGTAGTATAGATCGGGCTAGCGGCCCCTACGAGCAGTACTTC
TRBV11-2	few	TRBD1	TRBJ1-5	CASSSGQGGNQPQHF	TGTGCCAGCAGCTCGGGACAGGGGGGGAATCAGCCCCAGCATTTT
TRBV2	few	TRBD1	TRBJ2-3	CASPRQGGTDTQYF	TGTGCCAGCCCAAGACAGGGCGGCACAGATACGCAGTATTTT
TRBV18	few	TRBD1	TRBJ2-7	CASSPQGAEQYF	TGTGCCAGCTCACCACAGGGGGCCGAGCAGTACTTC
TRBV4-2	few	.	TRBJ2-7	CASSQDRRGAIYEQYF	TGTGCCAGCAGCCAAGACCGTCGGGGGGCGATCTACGAGCAGTACTTC